Below, 26 T cell receptor beta chains from the same sample are listed, as sequenced in a study of blood T cell repertoires in COVID-19. Assay used: immunoSEQ multiplex PCR; TCRdb lists only in-frame clones, some missing. The table shows 330,000 or so clones, with roughly 88% occurring only once. The specimen sequenced was PBMCs or T cells enriched from blood (not recorded which). Receptors were obtained from a man younger than 40 who had recovered from COVID-19.

The chain has TRBV30 and TRBJ2-1; maybe TRBD1 (6 bases). V was clipped by 0 bases and J by 12 bases, with 12 bases between them. This CDR3 has 12 residues. CDR1 and CDR2 (germline): GTSNPN, SVGIG (reference sequence). CDR3 nucleotides: TGTGCCTGGAGTGTGGGGGCCTCGGTGCAGTTCTTC. Its protein product is CAWSVGASVQFF.

This clone was recorded once. This chain connects TRBV19 to TRBJ1-2, with TRBD1 matching 7 bases. Germline CDR1 reads LNHDA; CDR2 reads SQIVND (reference sequence). V was clipped by 1 base and J by 4 bases; unmatched bases: 6. CDR3 size: 15 residues. CDR3 in amino acids: CASSIGPGTAYGYTF. The CDR3 DNA sequence: TGTGCCAGTAGTATAGGACCCGGGACAGCCTATGGCTACACCTTC.

V is TRBV18 and J is TRBJ2-7, with 7 bases fitting TRBD1. The CDR3 covers 14 residues. V lost 2 bases, J lost 1 base, and 2 bases stayed unmatched. In germline, CDR1 is KGHSH, CDR2 LQKENI. This chain's CDR3 is CASSPRGRSYEQYF. In nucleotides, the CDR3 is TGTGCCAGCTCACCAAGGGGGCGATCCTACGAGCAGTACTTC.

The CDR3 is CASSSGQGNEQFF. The CDR3 coding sequence is TGTGCCAGCAGTTCCGGACAGGGGAATGAGCAGTTCTTC. The chain combines TRBV6-5 with TRBJ2-1; 9 nucleotides align to TRBD1. With V trimmed by 4 bases and J by 7 bases, 2 bases remained unmatched. Looked up from germline, CDR1 is MNHEY and CDR2 is SVGAGI. The CDR3 has 13 residues.

In its sample, this clone is medium-sized (0.01 to 0.1%). This chain joins TRBV27 and TRBJ1-5, with D unresolved. The V end was cut by 5 bases, the J end by 6 bases, with 11 bases between. This CDR3 spans 13 amino acids. Germline CDR1 MNHEY, CDR2 SMNVEV (reference sequence). CDR3 in amino acids: CASSPFGVQPQHF. The CDR3 bases are TGTGCCAGCAGTCCCTTCGGGGTTCAGCCCCAGCATTTT.

The rearrangement uses TRBV5-6 and TRBJ1-4, with a possible D match to TRBD1 (6 bases). Trimming took 3 bases from V and 8 from J, leaving 14 bases between them. Germline V gene lookup returns CDR1 SGHDT and CDR2 YYEEEE. The CDR3 runs 14 residues. CDR3 sequence (DNA): TGTGCCAGCAGCTGGGGGGGGCCGAGCGAAAAACTGTTTTTT. Translating gives CASSWGGPSEKLFF.

J is TRBJ2-5 and V is TRBV10-3, with a possible D match to TRBD1 (5 bases). The CDR3 runs to 12 residues. CDR1 is ENHRY and CDR2 is SYGVKD in the germline V gene. The V gene lost 4 bases and the J gene lost 3 bases, with 6 bases spanning the gap. In DNA form, the CDR3 reads TGTGCCATCAGTGTAGGGGAAGAGACCCAGTACTTC. Its translation is CAISVGEETQYF.

The chain is built from TRBV21-1 and TRBJ2-7; the listed D gene, TRBD2, was not tested against the DNA. TRBV21-1 is marked as a pseudogene. The CDR3 covers 18 residues. The CDR3 nucleotides read TGTGCCAGCAGCAAAGGTGGGCTAGGACCGGACTGTAGCTACGAGCAGTACTTC. This sequence encodes CASSKGGLGPDCSYEQYF.

The chain links TRBV7-2 to TRBJ1-4; tentatively, D is TRBD1 (5 bases). This CDR3 has 15 amino acids. In germline, CDR1 is SGHTA, CDR2 FQGNSA. V lost 5 bases to trimming and J lost 4 bases, with 14 bases between them. This CDR3 is CASSPGGGRNEKLFF. The CDR3 DNA reads TGTGCCAGCAGCCCGGGGGGAGGGCGTAATGAAAAACTGTTTTTT.

The chain joins TRBV7-2 to TRBJ2-2, with 7 bases lining up with TRBD2. V lost 4 bases, J lost 8 bases, and 7 bases stayed unmatched. Germline CDR1 and CDR2: SGHTA and FQGNSA. The CDR3 length is 14 residues. In nucleotides, the CDR3 is TGTGCCAGCAGCTACTTATGGGGGGGAGGGGAGCTGTTTTTT. It is translated as CASSYLWGGGELFF.

The chain recombines TRBV4-1 with TRBJ2-2; 7 bases match TRBD2. This CDR3 comprises 16 residues. The ends lost 4 bases at V and 5 bases at J; junction bases unmatched: 10. Germline-derived CDR1 and CDR2 are MGHRA and YSYEKL. CDR3 nucleotide sequence: TGCGCCAGCAGCCGATCGGGGAGCGGGGTGACCGGGGAGCTGTTTTTT. Protein: CASSRSGSGVTGELFF.

V usage is TRBV2 and J usage is TRBJ1-3, with a tentative D call TRBD1 (5 bases). V shed 6 bases and J shed 4 bases, with 7 bases lying between them. Germline values: CDR1 SNHLY, CDR2 FYNNEI. This CDR3 comprises 12 residues. Here the CDR3 DNA reads TGTGCCAGCAGGGACATCGGAAACACCATATATTTT. Protein sequence: CASRDIGNTIYF.

The chain employs TRBV2 and TRBJ2-3; 9 nucleotides agree with TRBD2. The CDR3 has 16 amino acids. With V trimmed by 4 bases and J by 5 bases, 10 bases remained unmatched. Germline V gene lookup returns CDR1 SNHLY and CDR2 FYNNEI. CDR3: CASSAGTSSRLDTQYF. The CDR3 DNA follows: TGTGCCAGCAGTGCGGGGACTAGCTCTCGGTTAGATACGCAGTATTTT. Full variable domain (outside the CDR3, taken from reference TRBV2 and TRBJ2-3): EPEVTQTPSHQVTQMGQEVILRCVPISNHLYFYWYRQILGQKVEFLVSFYNNEISEKSEIFDDQFSVERPDGSNFTLKIRSTKLEDSAMYFCASSAGTSSRLDTQYFGPGTRLTVL.

J is TRBJ2-7 and V is TRBV27, with 7 bases aligning to TRBD2. Per germline, CDR1 MNHEY and CDR2 SMNVEV (reference sequence). The CDR3 has 15 amino acids. V was clipped by 3 bases and J by 0 bases; unmatched bases: 5. CDR3 residues: CASSFQRGVSYEQYF. CDR3 coding DNA: TGTGCCAGCAGTTTTCAACGGGGGGTCTCCTACGAGCAGTACTTC.

The chain combines TRBV18 with TRBJ2-4; 13 bases line up with TRBD2. The CDR3 has 16 residues. Looked up from germline, CDR1 is KGHSH and CDR2 is LQKENI. J lost 12 bases, V lost 6 bases, and 14 bases had no gene match. CDR3 in DNA: TGTGCCAGCTCCCCCACCTCCCGGACTAGCGGGGGTCCTCAGTACTTC. Translated: CASSPTSRTSGGPQYF.

This clone has a single count. This rearrangement joins TRBV10-2 to TRBJ2-3; D is uncertain. This CDR3 has 12 amino acids. The germline CDR1 and CDR2 sequences are WSHSY and SAAADI. V lost 6 bases and J lost 6, with 10 bases in between. The CDR3 DNA follows: TGCGCCAGCAGCCTAGTATCGGATACGCAGTATTTT. Its translation: CASSLVSDTQYF.

V is TRBV6-1 and J is TRBJ1-3, with D perhaps TRBD1 (5 bases). The V gene lost 2 bases and the J gene lost 1 base, with 12 bases spanning the gap. In germline, CDR1 is MNHNS, CDR2 SASEGT. This CDR3 has 16 amino acids. The CDR3 DNA is TGTGCCAGCAGTGAACCAGGGTCGGGTTCTGGAAACACCATATATTTT. Amino acids: CASSEPGSGSGNTIYF.

The rearrangement joins TRBV5-1 to TRBJ2-2; TRBD1 agrees at 7 bases. From germline, CDR1 is SGHRS and CDR2 YFSETQ. The CDR3 contains 15 residues. The V segment lost 4 bases and the J segment 1 base; nucleotides outside the gene matches: 4. CDR3: CASSPGDRNTGELFF. The DNA of the CDR3 is TGCGCCAGCAGCCCTGGGGACAGGAACACCGGGGAGCTGTTTTTT.

This clone appeared a single time. V and J are TRBV27 and TRBJ2-7; TRBD2 matches 9 bases. This CDR3 region has 15 residues. J gave up 6 bases and V 8 bases, and 14 bases lay outside the gene matches. Germline CDR1 is MNHEY and CDR2 is SMNVEV (reference sequence). Here the CDR3 reads CASGSGTSPTFEQYF. The CDR3, as DNA: TGTGCCAGCGGATCCGGGACTAGCCCTACCTTCGAGCAGTACTTC.

This chain links TRBV28 with TRBJ2-7; tentatively, D is TRBD1 (6 bases). The CDR3 consists of 15 residues. Germline assignment: CDR1 MDHEN and CDR2 SYDVKM. Trimming cost V 5 bases and J 1 base, with 15 bases left between them. The DNA for the CDR3 is TGTGCCAGCAGTCAGATCGGACAGCTTTCCTACGAGCAGTACTTC. This gives the protein CASSQIGQLSYEQYF.

The V gene is TRBV15, the J gene TRBJ2-7, with a possible D match to TRBD2 (6 bases). Trimming removed 4 bases at V and 5 bases at J, with 15 bases between. Per germline, CDR1 LNHNV and CDR2 YYDKDF (reference sequence). CDR3 length: 14 amino acids. This CDR3 is CATSTKGGLNEQYF. As DNA, the CDR3 is TGTGCCACCAGCACCAAGGGAGGTCTGAACGAGCAGTACTTC.

The chain recombines TRBV19 with TRBJ2-7; 8 bases map to TRBD1. The CDR3 extends over 15 amino acids. The V and J ends lost 3 bases and 0 bases, in that order; junction bases with no gene match: 4. Germline CDR1 reads LNHDA; CDR2 reads SQIVND (reference sequence). CDR3 in DNA: TGTGCCAGTAGTATCGGACAGGGCCTCTCCTACGAGCAGTACTTC. It codes for CASSIGQGLSYEQYF.

This chain uses TRBV19 with TRBJ1-6; 9 positions agree with TRBD1. This CDR3 comprises 13 residues. CDR1 LNHDA and CDR2 SQIVND come from the germline V gene (reference sequence). The V gene end was trimmed by 8 bases and the J gene end by 8 bases; junction bases not matched to a gene: 4. For the CDR3, the DNA is TGTGCCAGTTCTGGACAGGGGTATTCACCCCTCCACTTT. Translation: CASSGQGYSPLHF.

The rearrangement joins TRBV11-2 to TRBJ2-1; D not certain. Germline-derived CDR1 and CDR2 are SGHAT and FQNNGV. Deletions cut 5 bases from V and 10 bases from J, with 12 bases between. This CDR3 has 12 amino acids. Here the CDR3 reads CASSPILGEQFF. In DNA form, the CDR3 reads TGTGCCAGCAGCCCGATATTGGGCGAGCAGTTCTTC.

The V and J genes are TRBV7-9 and TRBJ1-5; 10 bases line up with TRBD1. This CDR3 comprises 15 residues. V shed 5 bases and J 6 bases; nucleotides not matched to a gene: 7. Germline CDR1 reads SEHNR; CDR2 reads FQNEAQ (reference sequence). CDR3 in amino acids: CASSLLGDRGQPQHF. The CDR3 DNA follows: TGTGCCAGCAGCCTCCTTGGGGACAGGGGTCAGCCCCAGCATTTT. Full variable domain (rest looked up from reference TRBV7-9 and TRBJ1-5): DTGVSQNPRHKITKRGQNVTFRCDPISEHNRLYWYRQTLGQGPEFLTYFQNEAQLEKSRLLSDRFSAERPKGSFSTLEIQRTEQGDSAMYLCASSLLGDRGQPQHFGDGTRLSIL.

The chain employs TRBV15 and TRBJ1-4; 8 bases are shared with TRBD1. The CDR3 loop spans 14 amino acids. After removal of 2 bases from V and 13 bases from J, the junction contained 9 bases not matched to a gene. Germline V lookup: CDR1 LNHNV, CDR2 YYDKDF (reference sequence). CDR3 bases: TGTGCCACCAGCAGATACAGGGGGAAGGGCGGACTGTTTTTT. Encoded protein: CATSRYRGKGGLFF.